This TCR beta chain was documented in a study of PD-1 blockade in classical Hodgkin lymphoma. At the level of the study: Patients received nivolumab 3 mg/kg intravenously every 2 weeks.

Produced via immunoSEQ multiplex PCR; TCRdb's table is partial and in-frame only. The sample lists 20,000 to 25,000 clones; 70% to 85% were seen once. The CDR3 has 15 amino acids. The V end lost 0 bases, the J end lost 4 bases, and 11 bases lay between the germline ends. Germline CDR1 SGHNT, CDR2 YYREEE (reference sequence). Indicated time point: cycle 4 day 1 (C4D1), after five to seven weeks of nivolumab. Exposure to brentuximab vedotin varied, and each patient had relapsed following autologous stem cell transplantation. This TCR was sampled from a human donor with classical Hodgkin lymphoma. The rearrangement links TRBV5-4 to TRBJ1-3; D gene unclear. The source material was peripheral blood mononuclear cells (PBMCs), sampled before the fourth cycle of nivolumab. CDR3 residues: CASSLDRSVGNTIYF. The CDR3 DNA reads TGTGCCAGCAGCTTGGACCGATCAGTCGGAAACACCATATATTTT.